This paragraph reports one T cell receptor (beta chain). As yet, its antigen is unknown. Use of 60 Vbeta and 13 Jbeta primers characterized the PCR. Sequenced by immunoSEQ multiplex PCR; TCRdb stores in-frame clones only, minus some. Its listing shows roughly 150,000 clones. The source of the sample is a study of cytomegalovirus exposure and HLA in healthy donors. General study points: Some TCR beta chains (about 180 of them) were listed as cytomegalovirus-associated. Available immune exposure information covered CMV serostatus only. A classifier reportedly called cytomegalovirus status with high sensitivity and specificity. HLA-A and HLA-B allele assignments for most subjects were reportedly predicted accurately using TCR beta sequences.

The germline CDR1 and CDR2 sequences are SGDLS and YYNGEE. CDR3 length: 15 amino acids. V gave up 2 bases and J gave up 4 bases, with 15 bases separating them. The material sequenced was PBMCs. The chain uses TRBV9 and TRBJ2-5, with D possibly matching TRBD2 (7 bases). The sequence derives from a woman aged 45 to 65 in good health and CMV-seronegative. The CDR3 reads CASSVGAGALETQYF. In DNA form, the CDR3 reads TGTGCCAGCAGCGTGGGGGCGGGGGCGTTAGAGACCCAGTACTTC. Supplemented by reference TRBV9 and TRBJ2-5, the full variable domain reads DSGVTQTPKHLITATGQRVTLRCSPRSGDLSVYWYQQSLDQGLQFLIQYYNGEERAKGNILERFSAQQFPDLHSELNLSSLELGDSALYFCASSVGAGALETQYFGPGTRLLVL.